This T cell receptor (beta chain) was sequenced for a study of T cell repertoires in cytomegalovirus infection. Study-wide findings and caveats: Adding up the frequency of public TCR beta families identified people who carried CMV plus the relevant HLA.

V was shortened by 5 bases and J by 1 base, with 12 bases between the two germline ends. Germline V gives CDR1 PRHDT, CDR2 FYEKMQ (reference sequence). CDR3 size: 16 residues. TCRdb re-called the reads with MiXCR, one entry per CDR3 protein. Of tens of thousands of distinct CDR3 sequences listed, 15% to 25% are singletons. In regard to this clonotype: Its matching antigen is unknown.

The receptor was derived from a human donor in good health (CMV status not recorded). Some clones in this sample may be carry-over from other donors' samples. The input for sequencing was CD8+ T cells from cultured PBMCs, taken from culture after CMV antigen stimulation. V is TRBV13 and J is TRBJ2-6; possible D gene TRBD2, 5 bases. The CDR3 DNA follows: TGTGCCAGCAGCCCGGAAACGGGATCTGGGGCCAACGTCCTGACTTTC. Translated: CASSPETGSGANVLTF.